These 29 T cell receptor beta chains originate from one sample sequenced in a study of blood T cells in healthy people across ages (dated by TCRdb to between 2015 and 2016). The library was built by means of 5' RACE. Sequenced on an Illumina HiSeq 2500. A second 7 to 11 cycle PCR used a sample-barcoded 5' primer and a J-beta primer mix. TCRdb handled the public reads itself, with Q25 trimming in fastp and clone calling in MiXCR, and kept productive beta chains. Rows are combined by CDR3 protein, so each entry shows the most common genes and DNA. For this sample there are about 680,000 distinct CDR3 sequences; around 49% appear just once. Clones ranked in the top ten supply under 35% of the sample. The sequencing sample was made of blood. The source of these receptors is a woman aged 55-69 years in good health.

This clonotype has only a few counts. The CDR3 region is CASSAGQGSDEQYF. Written as DNA, the CDR3 is TGTGCCAGCAGCGCAGGACAGGGTTCGGACGAGCAGTACTTC. The J gene is TRBJ2-5, the V gene TRBV7-2, with 8 bases aligning to TRBD1. The tail of the sequence fits TRBJ2-7 better, so the J call may be wrong. Germline V gene lookup returns CDR1 SGHTA and CDR2 FQGNSA. The CDR3 has 14 amino acids.

As concerns this clonotype: This could be a read error, since a much larger clone is one nucleotide away. V is TRBV12-3 or TRBV12-4 and J is TRBJ2-7; 7 positions agree with TRBD1. CDR3 size: 14 residues. DNA of the CDR3: TGTGCCAGCAGTTTTGGGGACAGCTCCTACGAGCTGTACTTC. Its translation: CASSFGDSSYELYF.

This chain uses TRBV7-2 with TRBJ1-4; D gene ambiguous. Germline lookup yields CDR1 SGHTA and CDR2 FQGNSA. CDR3 size: 16 residues. Trimming pared 0 bases from V and 6 bases from J, leaving 14 bases between. CDR3 amino acids: CASSLAGRKAYEKLFF. CDR3 nucleotide sequence: TGTGCCAGCAGCTTAGCGGGCAGGAAGGCGTATGAAAAACTGTTTTTT.

The rearrangement joins TRBV5-1 to TRBJ1-1; 7 bases match TRBD1. The CDR3 is 14 residues long. Germline V gives CDR1 SGHRS, CDR2 YFSETQ. The junction had 5 bases not matched to a gene; V was cut back by 4 bases and J by 2 bases. CDR3 nucleotide sequence: TGCGCCAGCAGCGGGACAGTGCAAAACACTGAAGCTTTCTTT. Its translation: CASSGTVQNTEAFF.

V gene TRBV18 combines with J gene TRBJ1-6, with 7 bases that match TRBD1. CDR1 and CDR2 from the germline V gene are KGHSH and LQKENI. V trimming: 5 bases; J trimming: 7 bases; junction bases outside the gene matches: 8. CDR3 length: 15 amino acids. The CDR3 DNA is TGTGCCAGCTCAACACAGGGGACGGACAATTCACCCCTCCACTTT. Residues: CASSTQGTDNSPLHF.

The chain carries TRBV27 and TRBJ2-5, with D tentatively TRBD1 or TRBD2 (5 bases each). V lost 6 bases and J 2 bases, leaving 13 bases between the germline ends. Per germline, CDR1 MNHEY and CDR2 SMNVEV (reference sequence). The CDR3 contains 14 residues. This CDR3 reads CASRFRGPQETQYF. CDR3 nucleotide sequence: TGTGCCAGCAGGTTTAGGGGACCTCAAGAGACCCAGTACTTC.

This chain links TRBV28 with TRBJ1-6; 8 bases fit TRBD1. Germline V gives CDR1 MDHEN, CDR2 SYDVKM. The CDR3 runs to 13 residues. V gave up 6 bases and J gave up 9 bases; unmatched junction bases: 4. The CDR3 DNA follows: TGTGCCAGCAGGGGGACAGGATCTTCACCCCTCCACTTT. This sequence encodes CASRGTGSSPLHF.

The V and J genes are TRBV5-4 and TRBJ2-1; 9 nucleotides match TRBD2. V shed 4 bases, J shed 4 bases, and the junction held 9 bases outside the gene matches. Looked up from germline, CDR1 is SGHNT and CDR2 is YYREEE (reference sequence). The CDR3 runs to 16 residues. The CDR3 reads CASSADLAGSYNEQFF. The CDR3, as DNA: TGTGCCAGCAGCGCCGACCTAGCGGGATCATACAATGAGCAGTTCTTC.

The chain links TRBV30 to TRBJ2-5, with no clear D. CDR3 length: 13 amino acids. V lost 0 bases and J lost 4, with 9 bases in between. The germline V gene has CDR1 GTSNPN and CDR2 SVGIG (reference sequence). CDR3 amino acids: CAWSVNSGETQYF. The CDR3 DNA follows: TGTGCCTGGAGTGTAAATTCAGGAGAGACCCAGTACTTC.

The chain carries TRBV6-1 and TRBJ1-1; D gene uncertain. There are 14 residues in the CDR3. In germline, CDR1 is MNHNS, CDR2 SASEGT. Trimming removed 5 bases from V and 0 bases from J, with 10 bases in between. CDR3 bases: TGTGCCAGCAGTTATGAACCCATGAACACTGAAGCTTTCTTT. Its protein is CASSYEPMNTEAFF.

The gene calls are TRBV9 and TRBJ2-1, with 11 bases aligning to TRBD2. The V and J ends lost 3 bases and 8 bases, in that order; junction bases with no gene match: 7. The germline V gene encodes CDR1 SGDLS and CDR2 YYNGEE. This CDR3 has 15 amino acids. CDR3 sequence reads: CASSAWTSGLDEQFF. The DNA of the CDR3 is TGTGCCAGCAGCGCGTGGACTAGCGGGTTAGATGAGCAGTTCTTC.

This clonotype was detected ten times or more. The CDR3 DNA reads TGTGCCAGCAGTTTGGGGACCTTGGGGGACGAGCAGTACTTC. As protein: CASSLGTLGDEQYF. The J gene is TRBJ2-7, the V gene TRBV28; possibly TRBD1 or TRBD2 for D (5 bases each). Trimming removed 3 bases from V and 5 bases from J, with 14 bases in between. The CDR3 is made up of 14 amino acids. Germline CDR1 and CDR2: MDHEN and SYDVKM.

This chain links TRBV2 with TRBJ2-7; D is uncertain. This CDR3 is built from 11 residues. CDR1 is SNHLY and CDR2 is FYNNEI in the germline V gene. Trimming pared 6 bases from V and 6 bases from J, leaving 9 bases between. The CDR3 region has the DNA TGTGCCAGCAGGACGAGCCGCGAGCAGTACTTC. Translating gives CASRTSREQYF. Filled out from reference TRBV2 and TRBJ2-7, the complete variable domain reads EPEVTQTPSHQVTQMGQEVILRCVPISNHLYFYWYRQILGQKVEFLVSFYNNEISEKSEIFDDQFSVERPDGSNFTLKIRSTKLEDSAMYFCASRTSREQYFGPGTRLTVT.

This clonotype came up many times. V gene TRBV7-2 combines with J gene TRBJ1-2; D is possibly TRBD1 (6 bases). V was clipped by 2 bases and J by 7 bases, with 14 bases between them. Germline-derived CDR1 and CDR2 are SGHTA and FQGNSA. This CDR3 region has 14 residues. CDR3 amino acids: CASSLSGTKSGYTF. CDR3 nucleotides: TGTGCCAGCAGCTTAAGCGGGACAAAGTCTGGCTACACCTTC.

In its sample, this clonotype was seen a few times. The chain combines TRBV6-5 with TRBJ2-3; TRBD1 is a possible D gene (5 bases). In germline, CDR1 is MNHEY, CDR2 SVGAGI. CDR3 length equals 12 residues. V was pared by 5 bases and J by 8 bases, with 11 bases between. The CDR3 here is CASSLQGGTQYF. CDR3 nucleotide sequence: TGTGCCAGCAGTCTGCAGGGTGGTACGCAGTATTTT.

The chain carries TRBV5-5 and TRBJ2-7, with 8 nucleotides matching TRBD1. V was pared by 0 bases and J by 3 bases, with 8 bases of the junction left unmatched. The CDR3 loop spans 16 amino acids. The germline gives CDR1 SGHKS, CDR2 YYEKEE (reference sequence). The CDR3 bases are TGTGCCAGCAGCTTGGAGACAGGGGCCTATGGCTACGAGCAGTACTTC. It encodes CASSLETGAYGYEQYF.

This clonotype was recorded many times. The chain employs TRBV30 and TRBJ2-7; TRBD1 matches at 7 bases. Germline lookup yields CDR1 GTSNPN and CDR2 SVGIG (reference sequence). The CDR3 is 15 residues long. V lost 0 bases, J lost 6 bases, and 11 bases stayed unmatched. The CDR3 DNA reads as TGTGCCTGGAGTGTGGGGGACAGAGATTGGGGCGAGCAGTACTTC. Amino acids: CAWSVGDRDWGEQYF.

This sequence joins TRBV5-1 and TRBJ1-2; D gene ambiguous. The CDR3 loop spans 15 amino acids. Per germline, CDR1 SGHRS and CDR2 YFSETQ. Trimming left V 0 bases short and J 3 bases short, with 12 bases between. This chain's CDR3 is CASSLAAGWDYGYTF. The CDR3 DNA follows: TGCGCCAGCAGCTTGGCCGCAGGTTGGGACTATGGCTACACCTTC.

The chain couples TRBV27 to TRBJ2-3; 7 nucleotides agree with TRBD2. Germline-derived CDR1 and CDR2 are MNHEY and SMNVEV (reference sequence). The trim removed 4 bases at V and 2 bases at J, leaving 9 bases unmatched. The CDR3 loop spans 16 amino acids. DNA for the CDR3: TGTGCCAGCAGTTCAACTAGCGCCGTCCTCACAGATACGCAGTATTTT. Protein: CASSSTSAVLTDTQYF.

This clonotype was observed a single time. V usage is TRBV20-1 and J usage is TRBJ2-7, with D uncertain. Trimming pared 1 base from V and 7 bases from J, leaving 17 bases between. Germline CDR1 reads DFQATT; CDR2 reads SNEGSKA (reference sequence). The CDR3 is 14 residues long. The CDR3 spells CSARVEPRSAEQYF. Written as DNA, the CDR3 is TGCAGTGCTAGAGTAGAGCCGCGCTCGGCGGAGCAGTACTTC.

The V call is TRBV5-5, the J call TRBJ1-2; D is unclear. The CDR3 length is 15 residues. Trimming took 4 bases from V and 3 from J, leaving 16 bases between them. CDR1 SGHKS and CDR2 YYEKEE come from the germline V gene (reference sequence). In nucleotides, the CDR3 is TGTGCCAGCAGCCCTGCGGAGGGCGGGGACTATGGCTACACCTTC. This gives the protein CASSPAEGGDYGYTF.

CDR3 residues: CASSPNPQGWETQYF. The DNA for the CDR3 is TGTGCCAGCAGCCCGAATCCACAGGGTTGGGAGACCCAGTACTTC. The chain links TRBV12-3 or TRBV12-4 to TRBJ2-5; possible D gene TRBD1, 6 bases. This CDR3 region has 15 residues. V was cut by 6 bases and J by 5 bases, with 19 bases left in between.

This sequence joins TRBV12-3 or TRBV12-4 and TRBJ2-5, with TRBD1 matching 10 bases. There are 17 residues in the CDR3. Trimming cost V 0 bases and J 5 bases; bases outside gene matches: 9. The chain's CDR3 is CASSLAPGTGVVETQYF. In DNA, the CDR3 is TGTGCCAGCAGTTTAGCTCCCGGGACAGGGGTTGTTGAGACCCAGTACTTC.

This clonotype has a handful of counts. CDR3 region: CAISRDSNTGELFF. The DNA for the CDR3 is TGTGCCATCAGCCGGGACAGTAACACCGGGGAGCTGTTTTTT. This sequence joins TRBV10-3 and TRBJ2-2; 7 bases fit TRBD1. In germline, CDR1 is ENHRY, CDR2 SYGVKD. This CDR3 comprises 14 residues. V was pared by 6 bases and J by 2 bases, with 3 bases of the junction left unmatched.

CDR3 coding DNA: TGTGCCAGCAGTTACGGGCCCAAAGAGACCCAGTACTTC. Translating it yields CASSYGPKETQYF. The rearrangement joins TRBV6-6 to TRBJ2-5; no definite D call. The CDR3 runs to 13 residues. Trimming shortened V by 2 bases and J by 3 bases, and 7 bases separated the two germline ends. The V gene's germline CDR1 is MNHNY and CDR2 SVGAGI (reference sequence).

J is TRBJ1-2 and V is TRBV5-1, with a possible D match to TRBD1 (5 bases). The CDR3 has 14 amino acids. Trimming cost V 4 bases and J 0 bases, with 10 bases left between them. Germline loops: CDR1 SGHRS, CDR2 YFSETQ. The CDR3 nucleotides read TGCGCCAGCAGCAGGGGACTGACTAACTATGGCTACACCTTC. Protein: CASSRGLTNYGYTF.

A note on this clonotype: Its ends do not fully match the called genes, so a read error is possible. The rearrangement joins TRBV7-2 to TRBJ2-3; D remains ambiguous. CDR1 and CDR2 from the germline V gene are SGHTA and FQGNSA. This CDR3 region has 14 residues. CDR3 nucleotides: TGTGCCAGGAGCTTGGCCACCAGGACAGATACGCAGTATTTT. Protein sequence: CARSLATRTDTQYF.

V is TRBV7-2 and J is TRBJ2-1; no clear D. CDR3 length: 14 residues. V was trimmed by 2 bases and J by 8 bases, leaving 13 bases between them. From germline, CDR1 is SGHTA and CDR2 FQGNSA. The CDR3 loop is CASSLSYKSYEQFF. The CDR3 DNA is TGTGCCAGCAGCTTAAGTTATAAGAGTTATGAGCAGTTCTTC.

There are many counts of this clonotype. This chain uses TRBV10-3 with TRBJ2-2, with no clear D. The CDR3 runs 14 residues. Germline values: CDR1 ENHRY, CDR2 SYGVKD. V lost 4 bases and J lost 3, with 9 bases in between. As DNA, the CDR3 is TGTGCCATCAGTGCCTTCCATGACACCGGGGAGCTGTTTTTT. Amino acid sequence: CAISAFHDTGELFF.